The rows below give T cell receptor beta chains drawn from one sample of a study of beta chain features in type 1 diabetes. The table came from immunoSEQ multiplex PCR; TCRdb's copy has only in-frame clones and leaves some out. This sample has 300,000 or so clones; around an eighth occur once, and the top ten carry over 0.014%. What was sequenced was naive CD4+ T cells from blood. These receptors originate from a woman aged 18-35 years with type 1 diabetes. The CDR3 runs from the conserved cysteine through the conserved F or W. The order of the fields is V gene, clone size, D gene, J gene, CDR3 DNA, CDR3 protein. A D gene is named only where the DNA matches it firmly. Clone size is shown for a subset of rows, as once, few, many or a class of expanded clone.

V gene: TRBV5-1; clone size: few; D gene: NA; J gene: TRBJ1-2; CDR3 DNA: TGCGCCAGCAGCCTCGGGACTGGACTACTAGTCTATGGCTACACCTTC; CDR3 protein: CASSLGTGLLVYGYTF
V gene: TRBV19; clone size: NA; D gene: NA; J gene: TRBJ1-5; CDR3 DNA: TGTGCCAGTTCCAATAGCAATCAGCCCCAGCATTTT; CDR3 protein: CASSNSNQPQHF
V gene: TRBV7-9; clone size: few; D gene: NA; J gene: TRBJ2-6; CDR3 DNA: TGTGCCAGCAGCGTCGGAGGCTCTGGGGCCAACGTCCTGACTTTC; CDR3 protein: CASSVGGSGANVLTF
V gene: TRBV27; clone size: NA; D gene: TRBD2; J gene: TRBJ2-5; CDR3 DNA: TGTGCCAGCAGTCAGGGACTAGCGGGAGAGGTGGAAGAGACCCAGTACTTC; CDR3 protein: CASSQGLAGEVEETQYF
V gene: TRBV15; clone size: NA; D gene: NA; J gene: TRBJ2-5; CDR3 DNA: TGTGCCACCAGCAGAAACAGGGACCAACCAGGGACCCAGTACTTC; CDR3 protein: CATSRNRDQPGTQYF
V gene: TRBV2; clone size: few; D gene: NA; J gene: TRBJ2-1; CDR3 DNA: TGTGCCAGCACGTTGCGGGGCCCATACAATGAGCAGTTCTTC; CDR3 protein: CASTLRGPYNEQFF
V gene: TRBV15; clone size: NA; D gene: TRBD2; J gene: TRBJ2-3; CDR3 DNA: TGTGCCACCAGCAGGATATATCCGGGACTAGCGGGGAGGGCTAGCACAGATACGCAGTATTTT; CDR3 protein: CATSRIYPGLAGRASTDTQYF
V gene: TRBV19; clone size: few; D gene: TRBD2; J gene: TRBJ2-5; CDR3 DNA: TGTGCCAGTAGTAGCAGACTAGCCCCCTGGAAGTACTTC; CDR3 protein: CASSSRLAPWKYF
V gene: TRBV18; clone size: NA; D gene: NA; J gene: TRBJ1-2; CDR3 DNA: TGTGCCAGCTCACCAGCCGGGACGGCGGGAGGCTACACCTTC; CDR3 protein: CASSPAGTAGGYTF
V gene: TRBV5-1; clone size: few; D gene: NA; J gene: TRBJ1-5; CDR3 DNA: TGCGCCAGCAGCTTGTTACAGGGTGGTCAGCCCCAGCATTTT; CDR3 protein: CASSLLQGGQPQHF
V gene: TRBV10-3; clone size: NA; D gene: NA; J gene: TRBJ2-1; CDR3 DNA: TGTGCCATCGGTAGCGGTTCTGGGGATGAGCAGTTCTTC; CDR3 protein: CAIGSGSGDEQFF
V gene: TRBV13; clone size: few; D gene: NA; J gene: TRBJ1-2; CDR3 DNA: TGTGCCAGCAGGCCCGGACAGAACTATGGCTACACCTTC; CDR3 protein: CASRPGQNYGYTF
V gene: TRBV29-1; clone size: few; D gene: NA; J gene: TRBJ2-1; CDR3 DNA: TGCAGCGTTATTGGCGGGATCCTAATAGGGTACAATGAGCAGTTCTTC; CDR3 protein: CSVIGGILIGYNEQFF
V gene: TRBV4-1; clone size: few; D gene: TRBD1; J gene: TRBJ1-2; CDR3 DNA: TGCGCCAGCAGCCAAACTAGGGCAGGGACAGGCTCCTATGGCTACACCTTC; CDR3 protein: CASSQTRAGTGSYGYTF
V gene: TRBV5-1; clone size: few; D gene: NA; J gene: TRBJ2-5; CDR3 DNA: TGCGCCAGCAGCTTGGCGGGGCAGGGGTCATGGGGAGAGACCCAGTACTTC; CDR3 protein: CASSLAGQGSWGETQYF
V gene: TRBV6-6; clone size: NA; D gene: TRBD2; J gene: TRBJ2-5; CDR3 DNA: TGTGCCAGCAGTTACTCGAACGGCGGGAGAGAGACCCAGTACTTC; CDR3 protein: CASSYSNGGRETQYF
V gene: TRBV7-3; clone size: few; D gene: TRBD1; J gene: TRBJ2-5; CDR3 DNA: TGTGCCAGCAGCTTACAGGGGGTTGGCCAAGAGACCCAGTACTTC; CDR3 protein: CASSLQGVGQETQYF
V gene: TRBV5-4; clone size: NA; D gene: NA; J gene: TRBJ2-5; CDR3 DNA: TGTGCCAGCAGCTTCCGACAGCAAGGCGTGGAGACCCAGTACTTC; CDR3 protein: CASSFRQQGVETQYF
V gene: TRBV28; clone size: NA; D gene: NA; J gene: TRBJ1-4; CDR3 DNA: TGTGCCAGCAGTGCCTCTGCGGGGGCGGCTAATGAAAAACTGTTTTTT; CDR3 protein: CASSASAGAANEKLFF
V gene: TRBV7-9; clone size: NA; D gene: TRBD1; J gene: TRBJ1-1; CDR3 DNA: TGTGCCAGCAGCCAACAGGGGACACTTCGAAACACTGAAGCTTTCTTT; CDR3 protein: CASSQQGTLRNTEAFF